This T cell receptor beta chain was found in a study of Ad26.COV2.S vaccination and SARS-CoV-2 variants. Across the whole study: By the intramuscular route, Ad26.COV2.S was given once, or twice 56 days apart. Study-wide results and caveats: Placebo and vaccine recipients had non-spike TCR breadth that was similar. TCR breadth and depth estimates may have understated total T cell responses.

A single count supports this clone. Its antigen is currently unknown. Clones were sequenced by immunoSEQ multiplex PCR, and TCRdb holds only the in-frame ones, with some missing. The table includes hundreds of thousands of clones, 86% detected once. The CDR3 is made up of 15 amino acids. The germline CDR1 and CDR2 sequences are SEHNR and FQNEAQ (reference sequence). Losses at the gene ends were 5 bases for V and 3 bases for J; bases not matched to a gene: 5. Treatment specified: roughly 18 received Ad26.COV2.S at low or high dose, single or two shots; about 5 received placebo; per-sample allocation not given. All samples were drawn on day 63, counting from the first vaccine or placebo injection.

The receptor comes from a person aged 18-65 years who received the Ad26.COV2.S COVID-19 vaccine or a placebo. The genes are TRBV7-9 and TRBJ2-7, with 12 bases aligning to TRBD2. Sample: peripheral blood, taken in a trial of Ad26.COV2.S vaccine versus placebo. CDR3 residues: CASSSPGLAGYEQYF. The CDR3 nucleotides are TGTGCCAGCAGCAGTCCGGGACTAGCGGGCTACGAGCAGTACTTC. Together with reference TRBV7-9 and TRBJ2-7, the CDR3 gives the full variable domain: DTGVSQNPRHKITKRGQNVTFRCDPISEHNRLYWYRQTLGQGPEFLTYFQNEAQLEKSRLLSDRFSAERPKGSFSTLEIQRTEQGDSAMYLCASSSPGLAGYEQYFGPGTRLTVT.